The TCR beta chain under discussion was sequenced for a study of blood T cells in healthy people across ages. A second PCR of about 7 to 12 cycles used a sample-barcoded 5' primer and a J-beta primer mix. TCRdb reprocessed the 5' RACE reads via MiXCR and lists one record per CDR3 protein. The sample lists 1.5 million or so distinct CDR3 sequences; 35% to 45% were seen once. Per germline, CDR1 MDHEN and CDR2 SYDVKM. This CDR3 has 14 residues. The germline V and J ends were trimmed by 10 bases and 4 bases, with 19 bases remaining between them. The TCR sequence derives from a woman between 18 and 29 years old in good health. The chain has TRBV28 and TRBJ1-2, with a possible D match to TRBD1 (6 bases). Sequenced: blood. CDR3 protein: CANREATSPYGYTF. The CDR3 DNA follows: TGTGCCAACAGGGAAGCGACCTCTCCCTATGGCTACACCTTC.